What follows is one T cell receptor beta chain and its context. As yet, its antigen is unknown. The germline gene is not matched at one end of the junction; a read error may be the cause. RNA was extracted from bulk tissue without any cell sorting. This entry is derived from a study of tumor and adjacent non-tumor tissue in lung cancer. About the research overall: Stage I to III disease affected 9 to 10 men and 4 or 5 women aged roughly 31 to 76.

Looked up from germline, CDR1 is LGHNA and CDR2 is YSLEER. The CDR3 contains 17 residues. A modified ARM-PCR protocol with three rounds of nested PCR amplified TCRbeta. MiXCR, run by TCRdb on the multiplex PCR reads, gives a single entry per CDR3 protein. The profile shows about 110,000 distinct CDR3 sequences, 84% of them singletons. General observations from the study: In normal lung, the top 100 clones were significantly more dominant than in tumor.

The sequenced material came from lung tumor tissue. V and J are TRBV4-3 and TRBJ2-1, with TRBD2 identical over 8 bases. The TCR sequence derives from a man between 65 and 85 years old with non-small cell lung cancer. CDR3 bases: TGCGCCAGCAGCCATGACCCAGCGGGAGATGAATACAATGAGCGGTTCTTC. The encoded protein is CASSHDPAGDEYNERFF.